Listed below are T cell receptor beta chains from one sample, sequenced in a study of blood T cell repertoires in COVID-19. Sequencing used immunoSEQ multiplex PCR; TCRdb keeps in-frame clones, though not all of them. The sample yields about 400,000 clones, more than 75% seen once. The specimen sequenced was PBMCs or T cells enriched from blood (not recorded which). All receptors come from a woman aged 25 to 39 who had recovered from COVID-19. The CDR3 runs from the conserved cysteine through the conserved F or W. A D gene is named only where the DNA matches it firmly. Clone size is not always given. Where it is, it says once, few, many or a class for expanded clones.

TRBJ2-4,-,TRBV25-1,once,TGTGCCAGCAGTGAATTCGGACATAAAAACATTCAGTACTTC,CASSEFGHKNIQYF
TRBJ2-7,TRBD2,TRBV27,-,TGTGCCAGCACCCCCAGCGGGAGGAGCCACGAGCAGTACTTC,CASTPSGRSHEQYF
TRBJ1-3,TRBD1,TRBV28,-,TGTGCCAGCAGTCCCCCCGGGACAGGGGTCACCATATATTTT,CASSPPGTGVTIYF
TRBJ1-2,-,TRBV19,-,TGTGCCAGTAGTATCGAGAACTATGGCTACACCTTC,CASSIENYGYTF
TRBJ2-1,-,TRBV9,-,TGTGCCAGCAGCGGAACCCTCAGCGCAGGGTGGAATGAGCAGTTCTTC,CASSGTLSAGWNEQFF
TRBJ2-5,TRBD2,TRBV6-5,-,TGTGCCAGCAGTTCTACTAGCGGGAGCTCAGAGACCCAGTACTTC,CASSSTSGSSETQYF
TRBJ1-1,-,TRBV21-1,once,TGTGCCAGCAGCAAAGCGCGCGGGCACCTCACTGAAGCTTTCTTT,CASSKARGHLTEAFF
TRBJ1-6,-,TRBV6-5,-,TGTGCCAGCAGGGTGACCGGAGGGGAGTCACCCCTCCACTTT,CASRVTGGESPLHF
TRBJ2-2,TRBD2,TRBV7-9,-,TGTGCCAGCAGCGTTCTAGCGGTAAACACCGGGGAGCTGTTTTTT,CASSVLAVNTGELFF
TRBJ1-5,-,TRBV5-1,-,TGCGCCAGCAGTGTACAGGGAGATCAGCCCCAGCATTTT,CASSVQGDQPQHF
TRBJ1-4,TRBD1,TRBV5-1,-,TGCGCCAGCAGCTTGGCCCGGACAGGGGGAAATGAAAAACTGTTTTTT,CASSLARTGGNEKLFF
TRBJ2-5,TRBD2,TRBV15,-,TGTGCCACCAGCTCCGAACGGAATAGGGGACTAGCGGTTCAAGAGACCCAGTACTTC,CATSSERNRGLAVQETQYF
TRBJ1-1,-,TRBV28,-,TGTGCCAGCTTGAAGGGGGTCACGAACACTGAAGCTTTCTTT,CASLKGVTNTEAFF
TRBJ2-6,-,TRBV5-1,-,TGCGCCAGCAGCTTGGGCAGCTCTGGGGCCAACGTCCTGACTTTC,CASSLGSSGANVLTF
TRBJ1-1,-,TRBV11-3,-,TGTGCCAGCAGCTTACACAGCAGCACTGAAGCTTTCTTT,CASSLHSSTEAFF
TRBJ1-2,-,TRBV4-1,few,TGCGCCAGCAGCCAAGATCATGGGGCGGATGGCTACACCTTC,CASSQDHGADGYTF
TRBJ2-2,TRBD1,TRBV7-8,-,TGTGCCAGCAGCTTCAACCGGGACAGGGCCACCGGGGAGCTGTTTTTT,CASSFNRDRATGELFF
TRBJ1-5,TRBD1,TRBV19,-,TGTGCCAGTATGACCGACAGGGGGAATCAGCCCCAGCATTTT,CASMTDRGNQPQHF
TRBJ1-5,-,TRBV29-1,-,TGCAGCGTCCAAGTCGGAGCAATCAATCAGCCCCAGCATTTT,CSVQVGAINQPQHF
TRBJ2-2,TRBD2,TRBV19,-,TGTGCCAGTAGTACCTCAAGGACTAGCGGGAACACCGGGGAGCTGTTTTTT,CASSTSRTSGNTGELFF
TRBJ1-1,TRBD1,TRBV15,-,TGTGCCACCAGCACCGGGACAGCTGAAGCTTTCTTT,CATSTGTAEAFF
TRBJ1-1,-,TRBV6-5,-,TGTGCCAGCAGTTATCCCGGCGGGGGGACTGAAGCTTTCTTT,CASSYPGGGTEAFF
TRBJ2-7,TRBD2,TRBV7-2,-,TGTGCCAGCAGCCAGACTAGCGGGAGTACCTACGAGCAGTACTTC,CASSQTSGSTYEQYF
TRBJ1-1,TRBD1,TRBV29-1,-,TGCAGGGGGACAGGGCAAAACACTGAAGCTTTCTTT,CRGTGQNTEAFF
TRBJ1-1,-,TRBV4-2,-,TGTGCCAGCAGCCAAGGGGGCGAGGTGAACACTGAAGCTTTCTTT,CASSQGGEVNTEAFF
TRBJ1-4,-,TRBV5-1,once,TGCGCCAGCAGCTGGGGTACAGGCCCTAATGAAAAACTGTTTTTT,CASSWGTGPNEKLFF
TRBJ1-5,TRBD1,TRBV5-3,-,TGTGCCAGAAGCGTCTTATACAGGGACAGGGGGAAGGGCAATCAGCCCCAGCATTTT,CARSVLYRDRGKGNQPQHF
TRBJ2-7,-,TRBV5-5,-,TGTGCCAGCAGCTTGGGGGGGCAGGGACTACGGGAGCAGTACTTC,CASSLGGQGLREQYF
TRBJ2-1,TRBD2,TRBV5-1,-,TGCGCCAGCAGCTTGGAGCCCAGCGGGACGTACAATGAGCAGTTCTTC,CASSLEPSGTYNEQFF
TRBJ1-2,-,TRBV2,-,TGTGCCAGCAGTGAGCGTGGGGGGATCTATGGCTACACCTTC,CASSERGGIYGYTF
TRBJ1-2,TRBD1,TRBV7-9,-,TGTGCCAGCAGCTTAACGGACAGGGGTAACTATGGCTACACCTTC,CASSLTDRGNYGYTF